The source of this TCR beta chain is a study of PD-1 blockade in classical Hodgkin lymphoma (dated by TCRdb to 2019 to 2021). Some background on the complete study: Nivolumab dosing was 3 mg/kg intravenously every 2 weeks, continuing until either disease progression or unacceptable toxicity. To define a peripheral blood immune signature of response to PD-1 blockade in classical Hodgkin lymphoma, the study combined TCR beta sequencing with CyTOF.

The time point label on this specimen signifies: cycle 4 day 1 (C4D1), after five to seven weeks of nivolumab. Every trial patient had relapsed following autologous stem cell transplantation, and prior brentuximab vedotin exposure was what differed among cohorts A, B and C. Magnetic negative selection with a Miltenyi CD4+ T cell isolation kit was used to purify CD4+ T cells from thawed PBMCs. The trial cohort comprised more than 55 patients with relapsed/refractory classical Hodgkin lymphoma whose best overall responses were complete response, partial response or progressive disease. Trial patients were treated with single-agent nivolumab in the multi-cohort phase II CheckMate 205 trial. An independent review committee assessed best overall response using the 2007 International Working Group response criteria. Trial PBMCs were obtained immediately prior to nivolumab initiation (C1D1) and on therapy at cycle 2 day 1 and cycle 4 day 1. Peripheral blood was collected in 8 mL Vacutainer Cell Preparation Tubes, from which PBMCs were isolated by centrifugation and then cryopreserved. Purified CD4+ and CD8+ fractions were prepared only for cases with an additional available PBMC sample. Magnetically labelled cells were depleted on LS columns in a quadroMACS separator, and the flow-through was collected as the purified fraction.

With respect to this clone: Its specific antigen is unknown. Nothing much larger sits one base from this clone, and base qualities are not available.

The Qiagen DNeasy kit was used to extract genomic DNA from unsorted PBMCs and from the negatively selected CD4+ and CD8+ fractions. TCR beta CDR3 regions were subjected to amplification by immunoSEQ multiplex PCR with primers that anneal to V and J segments. Amplification bias was minimized using a synthetic immune receptor repertoire, and residual bias was removed computationally after sequencing. On the authors' methods: Custom Python scripts were used to quantify repertoire diversity as the Shannon entropy index. The unsorted, CD4+ and CD8+ repertoires were each analyzed separately, with the exception of combined analyses, where CD4+ and CD8+ sequences were merged in silico. Clonal expansion was defined as at least a 2-fold frequency increase after treatment relative to C1D1, with a pseudocount of 0.5 for undetected baseline clones. Clones with 0 or 1 copy at C1D1 were classified as singleton clones, and clones with 2 or more copies were classified as non-singleton clones. Clones expanded in unsorted samples were annotated as CD4+, CD8+ or unknown by matching protein sequences in sorted samples from the same patient. Wilcoxon tests on paired samples were used to test diversity changes from C1D1 to C4D1. The clones in this table, taken by TCRdb from immuneACCESS, are in-frame only. Not every clone is retained; where verified, under half of the shortfall comes from an unresolved V gene, and the cause of the rest is unknown. From that table come the V and J calls and clone size; the DNA was used to work out D and trimming. This sample lists approximately 20,000 clones; less than 90% were detected once. The top ten clones comprise roughly 2.5% of the sample.

What the authors observed across the whole study: The study was restricted to a single clinical trial cohort, and the causes of repertoire differences, possibly disease activity or prior therapy, were left undefined. Baseline TCR diversity was reported as lower in newly diagnosed patients than in healthy donors, and lower still in relapsed/refractory patients. Among trial patients, those achieving complete response had baseline diversity similar to that of newly diagnosed patients, while diversity was significantly lower in partial responders and progressors. Lower diversity was observed in patients in whom nivolumab was started less than 1 year after ASCT, and these patients were excluded from later analyses so that confounding by immune reconstitution would be avoided. A significant rise by C4D1 was seen in CD4+ but not CD8+ TCR diversity (p=0.0027 vs p=0.16), with the rise being most apparent in complete responders (p=0.02).

This receptor was identified in a human donor with classical Hodgkin lymphoma. Here the sequenced sample was CD4+ T cells from blood, taken before the fourth cycle of nivolumab.

Here is the DNA: TGTGCCAGTAATCCCACCGGAGGTGGGGTGCAGTTCTTC. It specifies CASNPTGGGVQFF. The chain is made from TRBV19 and TRBJ2-1, and possibly TRBD2, on 5 matching bases. The CDR3 numbers 13 residues from cysteine through phenylalanine. Left in the record is the CDR3 DNA by itself, 39 bases read in frame from the first base. V is pared back by 7 bases and J by 12 bases, with 19 bases lying between the germline termini. The germline V gene (reference sequence) sets CDR1 to LNHDA and CDR2 to SQIVND.